A single sample gave rise to the 24 T cell receptor beta chains below, sequenced in a study of cytomegalovirus exposure and HLA in healthy donors. Primers: 60 Vbeta forward and 13 Jbeta reverse. Sequenced by immunoSEQ multiplex PCR; TCRdb stores in-frame clones only, minus some. The table shows 110,000 to 150,000 clones, with roughly 79% occurring only once. Input material: PBMCs. These receptors were obtained from a woman aged 35 to 49 in good health and CMV-seronegative.

The V call is TRBV19, the J call TRBJ1-2; D gene unclear. The CDR3 contains 19 residues. Germline CDR1 and CDR2: LNHDA and SQIVND (reference sequence). Trimming stripped 6 bases from V and 5 bases from J, with 31 bases between. This chain's CDR3 is CASSQTMVGGDSKGYGYTF. The CDR3 nucleotides are TGTGCCAGTAGCCAAACAATGGTGGGAGGCGATAGCAAAGGATATGGCTACACCTTC.

CDR3 sequence: CASSGESYEQYF. In DNA, the CDR3 is TGTGCCAGCAGTGGAGAAAGCTACGAGCAGTACTTC. This chain uses TRBV25-1 with TRBJ2-7, with unresolved D. Trimming cost V 4 bases and J 3 bases, with 7 bases left between them. The germline CDR1 and CDR2 sequences are MGHDK and SYGVNS. The CDR3 length is 12 residues.

The V gene is TRBV19, the J gene TRBJ1-1, with a weak D call TRBD1 (6 bases). There are 17 residues in the CDR3. Germline V gene data show CDR1 as LNHDA and CDR2 as SQIVND (reference sequence). Trimming pared 6 bases from V and 0 bases from J, leaving 20 bases between. The DNA of the CDR3 is TGTGCCAGTAGGTATGGGGGCCCTACCCTCATGAACACTGAAGCTTTCTTT. Its translation: CASRYGGPTLMNTEAFF.

The rearrangement uses TRBV18 and TRBJ2-7, with TRBD2 matching over 8 bases. This CDR3 contains 15 residues. In germline, CDR1 is KGHSH, CDR2 LQKENI. V trimming: 4 bases; J trimming: 2 bases; junction bases outside the gene matches: 7. The CDR3 region has the DNA TGTGCCAGCTCACGCGGGGGGACGGCGACCTACGAGCAGTACTTC. Its protein is CASSRGGTATYEQYF.

This chain joins TRBV9 and TRBJ1-2, with 10 nucleotides matching TRBD1. CDR1 is SGDLS, CDR2 YYNGEE, per germline. V lost 3 bases and J lost 6; bases outside the gene matches: 5. The CDR3 totals 14 residues. The CDR3 DNA reads TGTGCCAGCAGCGCCCGGGACAGGGGCAATGGCTACACCTTC. Amino acids: CASSARDRGNGYTF.

The chain uses TRBV7-3 and TRBJ2-5; tentative D call: TRBD2 (5 bases). The CDR3 totals 16 residues. Germline CDR1 and CDR2: SGHTA and FQGTGA. The ends were cut back, 5 bases at V and 2 bases at J, with 18 bases in the middle. CDR3 bases: TGTGCCAGCAGCCCCATAGTGGGGTCGGGGCAAGAGACCCAGTACTTC. Translating it yields CASSPIVGSGQETQYF.

This chain joins TRBV6-5 and TRBJ1-2; 8 nucleotides match TRBD1. Germline CDR1 reads MNHEY; CDR2 reads SVGAGI. The trim removed 6 bases at V and 5 bases at J, leaving 5 bases unmatched. This CDR3 is 13 amino acids long. The CDR3 region has the DNA TGTGCCAGCAGGCGGAGGACAGGGTATGGCTACACCTTC. Protein product: CASRRRTGYGYTF.

The chain uses TRBV10-3 and TRBJ1-2; D is unresolved. CDR3 size: 13 residues. Germline-derived CDR1 and CDR2 are ENHRY and SYGVKD. The V gene lost 6 bases and the J gene lost 3 bases, with 11 bases spanning the gap. In nucleotides, the CDR3 is TGTGCCATCAGCAGACCCCAGGACTATGGCTACACCTTC. Residues: CAISRPQDYGYTF.

The V gene is TRBV7-2, the J gene TRBJ1-1; no clear D. This CDR3 comprises 13 residues. Germline CDR1 and CDR2: SGHTA and FQGNSA. Deletions cut 5 bases from V and 6 bases from J, with 13 bases between. The CDR3 nucleotides are TGTGCCAGCAGCCTCACCTCAGTATCTGAAGCTTTCTTT. It yields the protein CASSLTSVSEAFF.

This chain connects TRBV6-6 to TRBJ2-2, with D tentatively TRBD2 (5 bases). Germline V gene lookup returns CDR1 MNHNY and CDR2 SVGAGI (reference sequence). V lost 0 bases to trimming and J lost 8 bases, with 10 bases between them. The CDR3 is made up of 14 amino acids. For the CDR3, the DNA is TGTGCCAGCAGTTACTCGAACACGGGAGGGGAGCTGTTTTTT. This translates into CASSYSNTGGELFF.

V usage is TRBV5-6 and J usage is TRBJ2-1, with D possibly TRBD1 on 5 matching bases. Per germline, CDR1 SGHDT and CDR2 YYEEEE. Trimming pared 4 bases from V and 9 bases from J, leaving 17 bases between. This CDR3 has 14 residues. The CDR3 protein is CASSIRTGFPEQFF. The DNA for the CDR3 is TGTGCCAGCAGCATCCGAACAGGATTCCCTGAGCAGTTCTTC.

The V and J genes are TRBV11-2 and TRBJ1-4; 9 bases match TRBD1. This CDR3 is 14 amino acids long. The trim removed 5 bases at V and 11 bases at J, leaving 9 bases unmatched. CDR1 and CDR2 from the germline V gene are SGHAT and FQNNGV. The CDR3 loop is CASSPTGGPDKLFF. CDR3 DNA: TGTGCCAGCAGCCCGACAGGGGGGCCGGATAAACTGTTTTTT.

The V and J genes are TRBV4-2 and TRBJ1-4; the D is unclear. Trimming pared 3 bases from V and 4 bases from J, leaving 9 bases between. The CDR3 consists of 14 residues. From germline, CDR1 is LGHNA and CDR2 YNFKEQ. CDR3 DNA: TGTGCCAGCAGCCAGGGCACCATTAATGAAAAACTGTTTTTT. Translated, it gives CASSQGTINEKLFF.

With regard to this clone: A junction boundary mismatches the germline segment, possibly from a read error. The gene calls are TRBV7-9 and TRBJ1-2, with D unresolved. Germline values: CDR1 SEHNR, CDR2 FQNEAQ (reference sequence). This CDR3 region has 16 residues. This CDR3 reads CSSSLSQLTEGYGYTF. DNA of the CDR3: TGTTCCAGCAGCTTATCGCAGCTAACAGAGGGCTATGGCTACACCTTC.

This sequence joins TRBV9 and TRBJ1-1, with 7 positions matching TRBD1. This CDR3 comprises 16 residues. The J segment lost 0 bases and the V segment lost 0 bases, leaving 5 bases of the junction unmatched. Germline V gives CDR1 SGDLS, CDR2 YYNGEE. This chain's CDR3 is CASSVGRDSLNTEAFF. CDR3 sequence (DNA): TGTGCCAGCAGCGTAGGAAGGGACAGCTTGAACACTGAAGCTTTCTTT.

This rearrangement joins TRBV7-8 to TRBJ1-2, with D unresolved. The V and J ends lost 6 bases and 4 bases respectively, with 24 bases between them. The CDR3 consists of 17 residues. Germline V gene lookup returns CDR1 SGHVS and CDR2 FQNEAQ. CDR3 protein: CASRERGRVGYPYGYTF. The CDR3 DNA sequence: TGTGCCAGCAGGGAACGGGGTAGGGTAGGGTATCCCTATGGCTACACCTTC.

The chain has TRBV19 and TRBJ1-5; 10 bases align to TRBD1. Germline V gene lookup returns CDR1 LNHDA and CDR2 SQIVND (reference sequence). The CDR3 is 14 amino acids. Trimming at V came to 4 bases and at J to 6 bases, leaving 3 bases not matched to a gene. The CDR3 region is CASSKTGGRQPQHF. CDR3 bases: TGTGCCAGTAGTAAGACAGGGGGCCGTCAGCCCCAGCATTTT.

The chain joins TRBV4-2 to TRBJ2-1, with 12 bases aligning to TRBD2. The V gene end was trimmed by 1 base and the J gene end by 8 bases; junction bases not matched to a gene: 12. Germline assignment: CDR1 LGHNA and CDR2 YNFKEQ. The CDR3 contains 18 residues. The CDR3 DNA sequence: TGTGCCAGCAGCCAAGCCTCGTGGGGGACTAGCGGGTCGCATGAGCAGTTCTTC. This gives the protein CASSQASWGTSGSHEQFF.

This clone was seen once. The V call is TRBV6-1, the J call TRBJ2-1; D is perhaps TRBD1 (5 bases). Germline loops: CDR1 MNHNS, CDR2 SASEGT. CDR3 length equals 14 residues. V was clipped by 2 bases and J by 2 bases, with 7 bases between them. The CDR3 bases are TGTGCCAGCAGTGAACAGGGAACCTACAATGAGCAGTTCTTC. It encodes CASSEQGTYNEQFF.

This chain uses TRBV4-2 with TRBJ2-4, with D perhaps TRBD2 (5 bases). V was trimmed by 0 bases and J by 0 bases, leaving 15 bases between them. CDR3 size: 18 residues. The germline CDR1 and CDR2 sequences are LGHNA and YNFKEQ. The CDR3 coding sequence is TGTGCCAGCAGCCAAGAGGGCGGGCGGTGGTTAGCCAAAAACATTCAGTACTTC. Translated: CASSQEGGRWLAKNIQYF.

The V and J genes are TRBV7-2 and TRBJ1-1, with 7 nucleotides matching TRBD1. V lost 3 bases, J lost 4 bases, and 2 bases stayed unmatched. From germline, CDR1 is SGHTA and CDR2 FQGNSA. This CDR3 is 13 amino acids long. CDR3 loop: CASSFRGVTEAFF. The CDR3 nucleotides are TGTGCCAGCAGCTTCAGGGGGGTCACTGAAGCTTTCTTT.

The rearrangement joins TRBV28 to TRBJ1-2, with D unclear. Per germline, CDR1 MDHEN and CDR2 SYDVKM. The V end lost 6 bases, the J end lost 4 bases, and 9 bases lay between the germline ends. The CDR3 spans 12 residues. CDR3 DNA sequence: TGTGCCAGCAGAATAAGCGGCTATGGCTACACCTTC. Encoded protein: CASRISGYGYTF.

The J gene is TRBJ2-2, the V gene TRBV10-1; perhaps TRBD2 as D (6 bases). The CDR3 totals 16 residues. Trimming removed 0 bases at V and 5 bases at J, with 13 bases between. Germline values: CDR1 WNHNN, CDR2 SYGVQD (reference sequence). The CDR3 coding sequence is TGCGCCAGCAGTGAGTCGGGCCTAGCGTTTACCGGGGAGCTGTTTTTT. The encoded protein is CASSESGLAFTGELFF.

The CDR3: CASSLGGGSGLTQYF. The CDR3, as DNA: TGCGCCAGCAGCTTGGGAGGCGGGAGTGGCTTGACCCAGTACTTC. This chain joins TRBV5-1 and TRBJ2-5; 7 bases are shared with TRBD2. The germline gives CDR1 SGHRS, CDR2 YFSETQ. The CDR3 has 15 residues. V shed 0 bases, J shed 7 bases, and the junction held 9 bases outside the gene matches. The full variable domain, its missing parts supplied by reference TRBV5-1 and TRBJ2-5, is KAGVTQTPRYLIKTRGQQVTLSCSPISGHRSVSWYQQTPGQGLQFLFEYFSETQRNKGNFPGRFSGRQFSNSRSEMNVSTLELGDSALYLCASSLGGGSGLTQYFGPGTRLLVL.